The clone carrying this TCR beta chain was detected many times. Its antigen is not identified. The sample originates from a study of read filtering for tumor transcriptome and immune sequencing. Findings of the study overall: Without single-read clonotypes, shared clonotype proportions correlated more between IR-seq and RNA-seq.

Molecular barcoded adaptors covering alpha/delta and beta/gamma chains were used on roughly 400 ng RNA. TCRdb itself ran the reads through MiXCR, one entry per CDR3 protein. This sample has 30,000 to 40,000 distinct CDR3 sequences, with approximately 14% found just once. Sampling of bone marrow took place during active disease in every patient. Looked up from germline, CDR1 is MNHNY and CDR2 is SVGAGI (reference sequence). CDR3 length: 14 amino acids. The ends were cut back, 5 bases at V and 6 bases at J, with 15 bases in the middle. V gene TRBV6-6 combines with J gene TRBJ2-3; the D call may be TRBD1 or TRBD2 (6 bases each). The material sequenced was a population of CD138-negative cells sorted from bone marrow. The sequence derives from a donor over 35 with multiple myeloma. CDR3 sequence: CASSQMRGGDTQYF. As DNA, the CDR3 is TGTGCCAGCAGTCAAATGAGAGGGGGGGATACGCAGTATTTT.